This passage covers 3 T cell receptor beta chains from one sample sequenced in a study of blood T cell repertoires in COVID-19. Data came from immunoSEQ multiplex PCR; TCRdb stores just in-frame clones and leaves some out. Here the sample spans about 280,000 clones, about 90% being singletons. Sequenced input: peripheral blood. The receptor source for this set is a woman aged 25-40 years who had recovered from COVID-19.

The chain has TRBV10-3 and TRBJ2-5; 10 nucleotides match TRBD2. The CDR3 has 13 amino acids. V shed 8 bases, J shed 5 bases, and the junction held 5 bases outside the gene matches. Germline CDR1 reads ENHRY; CDR2 reads SYGVKD. The CDR3 is CAISLAGEETQYF. The CDR3 coding sequence is TGTGCCATCTCGCTAGCGGGGGAGGAGACCCAGTACTTC.

The rearrangement links TRBV9 to TRBJ2-1; 8 bases are shared with TRBD1. V was pared by 1 base and J by 9 bases, with 6 bases of the junction left unmatched. CDR1 is SGDLS, CDR2 YYNGEE, per germline. CDR3 length: 14 amino acids. The DNA of the CDR3 is TGTGCCAGCAGCGTAAGGGGACAGGTCAGTGAGCAGTTCTTC. Translating it yields CASSVRGQVSEQFF.

This clone was observed a single time. The rearrangement links TRBV6-5 to TRBJ2-7; 9 bases agree with TRBD1. Germline V CDR1 and CDR2: MNHEY, SVGAGI. This CDR3 comprises 15 residues. J gave up 2 bases and V 7 bases, and 9 bases lay outside the gene matches. This CDR3 is CASKKEDRGAYEQYF. The DNA for the CDR3 is TGTGCCAGCAAAAAAGAGGACAGGGGAGCCTACGAGCAGTACTTC.